This entry is about one TCR beta chain. Within the sample, other DNA sequences also encode this same CDR3. The data are from a study of shared clonotypes between healthy human individuals. Some clones are missing from TCRdb's copy, which holds only in-frame ones; the method was immunoSEQ multiplex PCR. The data show roughly 1 million clones, with more than 75% seen just once and more than 0.5% held by the top ten. Researchers partitioned CD4+ cells into CD45RA+ naive and CD45RA-negative memory subsets. Sequencing was performed on memory CD4+ T cells from PBMCs. Subset defined: CD45RA-negative fraction. The receptor comes from a man younger than 30 in good health. Some clones in this sample may be carry-over from other donors' samples.

CDR3 residues: CASSLNTEAFF. CDR3 DNA: TGTGCCAGCAGCCTAAACACTGAAGCTTTCTTT. The genes are TRBV5-4 and TRBJ1-1; D is undetermined. CDR1 and CDR2 from the germline V gene are SGHNT and YYREEE (reference sequence). V was clipped by 4 bases and J by 2 bases, with 3 bases between them. This CDR3 is built from 11 residues.